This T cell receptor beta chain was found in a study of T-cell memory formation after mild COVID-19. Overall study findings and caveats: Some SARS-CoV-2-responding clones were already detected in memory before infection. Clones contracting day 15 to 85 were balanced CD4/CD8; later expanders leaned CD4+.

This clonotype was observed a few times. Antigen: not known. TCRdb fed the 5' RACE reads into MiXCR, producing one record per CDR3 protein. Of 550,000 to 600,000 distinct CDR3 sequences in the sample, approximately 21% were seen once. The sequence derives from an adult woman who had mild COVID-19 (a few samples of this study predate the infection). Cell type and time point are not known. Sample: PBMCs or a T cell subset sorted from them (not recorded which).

The CDR3 here is CATSDWVENEQYF. The CDR3 DNA sequence: TGTGCCACCAGTGATTGGGTAGAGAACGAGCAGTACTTC. This chain joins TRBV24-1 and TRBJ2-7; no firm D call. CDR1 and CDR2 (germline): KGHDR, SFDVKD. Trimming took 2 bases from V and 5 from J, leaving 9 bases between them. This CDR3 is 13 amino acids long.